This TCR beta chain was recovered during a study of CD8+ T cells in alopecia areata. As for treatment: oral pan-JAK inhibitor, 5-10 mg twice daily. In each case, RNA was isolated and then reverse transcribed into cDNA as the sequencing template. Sequencing used immunoSEQ multiplex PCR; TCRdb keeps in-frame clones, though not all of them. This table has 150,000 to 200,000 clones, over 55% appearing once. Worth noting for this clone: Its target is not known.

Study results and limitations: There were many expanded lesional clones persisting in scalp and blood during tofacitinib.

Germline V gene sequence: CDR1 SGHDT, CDR2 YYEEEE. The CDR3 totals 17 residues. J lost 0 bases, V lost 0 bases, and 7 bases had no gene match. The source is a human donor with alopecia areata. The chain joins TRBV5-6 to TRBJ2-5, with 8 nucleotides matching TRBD2. The sample in question was CD4+ T cells sorted from blood, obtained at week 24, from a patient treated with tofacitinib. The CDR3 sequence: CASSLAVAGPYQETQYF. CDR3 in DNA: TGTGCCAGCAGCTTGGCCGTAGCGGGGCCTTACCAAGAGACCCAGTACTTC.